This TCR beta chain was recovered during a study of cytomegalovirus exposure and HLA in healthy donors (dated by TCRdb to 2016 to 2017). Background on the whole study: In an earlier analysis of 550 to 750 of the donors, under 300 Gb of sequence data and 90 million to 120 million unique TCR beta sequences from roughly 190 million T cells were reported. About 280 gigabases of sequencing data and approximately 91 million unique TCR sequences made up an early release that covered approximately 620 HLA-typed donors. Of the roughly 400 genotyped donors, approximately 81% were placed in the genetic ancestry cluster associated with self-reported Caucasian donors. The study aimed to test whether cataloging public T cell receptors could reveal signatures of past pathogen exposure. Using immunosequencing, the study profiled T cell repertoires from roughly 650 subjects and related those repertoires to cytomegalovirus serostatus. In addition to the first cohort of approximately 670 subjects, a separate validation cohort of 100 to 150 different subjects was used. High-throughput TCR immunosequencing, statistical association of individual TCRs with disease status, and machine learning were combined to predict cytomegalovirus infection status. In a later analysis, previously published TCR beta repertoires from fewer than 750 donors were re-analyzed and high-resolution HLA genotyping was added so that TCR occurrence patterns could be studied. Rather than using new phenotypic data, the later analysis identified candidate immune exposures from TCR beta sequences and from how often those sequences occurred across donors. An earlier analysis of several hundred of the donors applied high-throughput TCR beta sequencing to assess whether each TCR beta V gene segment acted as functional or pseudogenic. Alongside the repertoire data, information on donor age, sex, ethnicity and CMV serostatus was compiled. Genome-wide SNP genotypes for about 65% of the 666 donors were used in a later genetic analysis, which treated that subset as a discovery cohort. Every repertoire in the discovery cohort had been generated on one and the same sequencing platform. HLA typing included class I and class II loci at four-digit resolution. Typing coverage differed by locus: A, B, C, DRB1 and DQB1 were typed in roughly 629-640 donors, DQA1 in 522, DPA1 in some 600, and DPB1 in 472. Roughly 5 DR-DQ haplotypes were handled as single units for association and clustering, since linkage in the cohort was strong. Among 398 genotyped donors of the cohort, an average of approximately 220,000 unique TCR beta nucleotide sequences was sequenced per donor, of which roughly 17% were non-productive.

The cohort consisted of hundreds of healthy bone marrow donors. All cohort members were sampled while nominally healthy, although unrecorded immune exposures were likely present. The donor was CMV seronegative and belonged to the group of 320 or so seronegative cohort members. Every donor gave a peripheral blood sample, and the peripheral blood mononuclear cells from that sample were used for TCR beta sequencing. The Qiagen DNeasy Blood Extraction Kit was used to extract genomic DNA from the blood cell samples. General study outcomes and caveats: In a later analysis, some 18,000 TCR beta sequences were associated with specific HLA alleles at a false discovery rate of 0.05. The authors suggested that the approach could potentially be extended to other disease states and immunological phenotypes. In a later analysis, HLA-associated TCR beta chains showed more clonal expansion and lower generation probabilities than non-associated chains that were equally common. A further reported finding was that TCR beta sequences accurately predicted the HLA-A and HLA-B alleles for most subjects in the first cohort. Compared with the roughly 700-donor mean, donors in an Asian-associated ancestry cluster had fewer N-insertions in productive TCRs, according to a later genetic analysis. A later analysis found that most CMV-associated TCR beta chains appeared HLA-restricted, with HLA associations seemingly driven largely by CMV exposure. In an earlier analysis of approximately 590 of the donors, most TCR beta V segments appeared in productive rearrangements about 87% or about 30% of the time, broadly matching IMGT annotations. The study gave a list of 150 to 200 TCR beta chains associated with cytomegalovirus. V-gene and J-gene trimming of TCR beta chains was associated with a missense DCLRE1C variant in a later genetic analysis, and the association was replicated in an independent cohort. Because the 87-base-pair reads could not distinguish some IMGT-functional V segments, including TRBV6-2 and TRBV6-3, those segments were excluded. Because HLA typing was unavailable for some donors at each locus, only the typed subset was used in association tests. Across donors, most TCR sequences were observed very rarely, whereas some public TCRs were present in many individuals. Only TCR beta chains were sequenced in this cohort, and the absence of alpha or paired-chain data limited detectable features. The earlier analysis of approximately 540 of the donors excluded over 15 rarely observed V segments, including chromosome 9 orphons, because counts were too low. According to a later analysis, parvovirus B19, influenza, CMV and Epstein-Barr virus appeared linked to several top co-occurrence clusters. The only immune exposure information available for the cohort was CMV serostatus. The classifier was reported to diagnose cytomegalovirus status with high specificity and sensitivity in both the original cohort and the validation cohort. In vitro tests confirmed that a few of the cytomegalovirus-associated TCR beta chains recognize cytomegalovirus antigens. Correlated functional status among segregating V segments might be attributable to linkage disequilibrium, but an unknown experimental factor could not be ruled out. According to a later analysis, TCR association rates differed among HLA loci, with DRB1 alleles showing the most associated TCRs and HLA-C alleles showing the fewest. When HLA alleles, especially DR and DQ, strongly co-occurred, TCR associations were difficult to assign to individual alleles. The sequencing pipeline was judged likely to have produced a cluster of highly shared sequence variants as a technical artifact. Sequencing depth was assumed to be roughly uniform across donors in the presence/absence analyses, though that assumption may not hold.

Of note for this clone: Its antigen remains unidentified. No much larger clone is present one base from it, and per-base qualities are unavailable.

Based on the germline V gene, the CDR1 and CDR2 sequences are SNHLY and FYNNEI. The germline V end is reduced by 4 bases and the J end by 3 bases; junction bases left unmatched: 17. The CDR3 covers 19 residues, taking in both the cysteine and the phenylalanine. The read is trimmed to its CDR3 DNA, 57 bases read in frame from base 1. Library generation was performed with the immunoSEQ multiplex PCR assay. For the multiplex PCR, a mixture combining 60 forward primers for TCR Vbeta segments and 13 reverse primers for TCR Jbeta segments was used. The CDR3 region of rearranged TCR beta genes was amplified from genomic DNA by a multiplex PCR assay. The Illumina HiSeq System was used to sequence the amplified TCR beta libraries as 87-base-pair reads. The study's processing was this. A later analysis tallied 75 million to 85 million unique TCR beta chains across the 666 repertoires, and around 9.9 million of those chains were shared by two or more donors. Raw reads were error-corrected and collapsed into unique sequences with a nearest-neighbor algorithm that merged closely related sequences to remove PCR and sequencing errors. To assign V, D and J gene segments, CDR3 sequences were aligned to IMGT reference sequences. Each retained sequence needed at least a six-nucleotide match to both a V gene segment and a J gene segment. Rearrangements were classified as productive when the CDR3 lacked stop codons and remained in frame with V and J, and all other rearrangements were classified as non-productive. Following IMGT convention, CDR3 was defined as the stretch from the second conserved V-encoded cysteine to the conserved J-encoded phenylalanine. Sequences without an unambiguous match to a single V gene segment were excluded from the earlier analysis of several hundred of the donors. An earlier analysis of 587 of the donors called V segments functional above 56.7% productive rearrangements and segregating when the between-donor standard deviation exceeded 5%. To diagnose cytomegalovirus status from the catalog of TCR beta chain sequences, a statistical classification framework was built. V and J gene assignment, in a later analysis, came from comparing TCR nucleotide sequences with IMGT/GENE-DB human TR gene sequences. In a later analysis, CDR3 sequences and most-parsimonious VDJ recombination scenarios were assigned using the TCRdist pipeline. In a later analysis, each TCR beta chain was defined by its CDR3 amino acid sequence together with its V-gene family, and reads lacking a unique V-gene family were excluded. To address suspected cross-contamination and a sequencing artifact, a later analysis removed approximately 600 highly shared, low-generation-probability nucleotide sequences. In a later analysis, a clonal expansion index was calculated for each public chain from normalized within-repertoire ranks of inferred template counts. In a later analysis, generation probabilities were computed with a VDJ recombination model fitted to out-of-frame rearrangements, and the resulting probabilities were checked against IGoR. A later analysis scored TCR-TCR, TCR-HLA and TCR-CMV co-occurrence with hypergeometric tests, applying a repertoire-size bias correction to TCR pairs. False discovery rates were estimated in a later analysis by permuting HLA or CMV assignments 20 times. A later analysis grouped co-occurring TCRs with DBSCAN, adding TCRdist sequence similarity when clustering within HLA-allele-positive subsets. Repertoires with fewer than 30,000 or more than 120,000 public chains were left out of co-occurrence clustering, as were about 5 repertoires with anomalous nucleotide sharing. Entries here come from immuneACCESS through TCRdb and include only in-frame sequences with V and J called. Some clones fail to appear in such tables; in the studies checked, an unresolved V gene covers under half of the shortfall, and the cause of the remainder is unknown. That table supplies the V and J calls and clone size; D and trimming were determined from the DNA. This sample has some 140,000 clones in its table, and roughly 74% of those were observed once. Of the sample, about 2.6% is held by the ten largest clones.

The V and J genes are TRBV2 and TRBJ1-5; 8 junctional bases match TRBD1. Specimen: PBMCs. The receptor comes from a young man in good health and CMV-seronegative. At the DNA level, the sequence is TGTGCCAGCAGTGCCCCCACCGGGACAGGAACGGTCAACAATCAGCCCCAGCATTTT. This gives the protein CASSAPTGTGTVNNQPQHF.